Sequencing of this T cell receptor beta chain was carried out in a study of T-cell reconstitution after alpha-beta-depleted transplantation in children. About this clonotype: The antigen remains undetermined.

Study-wide findings and caveats: Hyperexpanded clones declined; after one year, newly produced T cells mostly supplied diversity. Expanded graft clones numbering several hundred reportedly gave rise to alpha-beta T cells about two months after transplant. Some patients' high day-60 TCRbeta diversity was attributed to recipient cells surviving conditioning.

Construction of the TCRbeta library involved unique molecular identifiers. TCRdb re-called the PCR reads through MiXCR, storing one row per CDR3 protein. Altogether about 290,000 distinct CDR3 sequences are present, around 10% being singletons, with the ten largest covering less than 9%. V gave up 8 bases and J gave up 3 bases; unmatched junction bases: 8. Germline lookup yields CDR1 SQVTM and CDR2 ANQGSEA. The CDR3 runs 13 residues. V and J are TRBV29-1 and TRBJ1-2; 8 nucleotides match TRBD1. This material consisted of PBMCs, taken before TCRalphabeta/CD19-depleted stem cell transplant. This receptor was obtained from a boy younger than two with acute myeloid leukemia, due to receive a stem cell transplant. The chain's CDR3 is CSTTGGGDYGYTF. The DNA for the CDR3 is TGCAGCACAACAGGGGGGGGGGACTATGGCTACACCTTC.